This TCR beta chain emerged from a study of yellow fever vaccine responses in identical twins. Regarding the study as a whole: Each twin's T cell response to the vaccine was reported to look partly convergent and partly personalized.

The CDR3 extends over 15 amino acids. Germline lookup yields CDR1 SGHDT and CDR2 YYEEEE. The V gene end was trimmed by 0 bases and the J gene end by 4 bases; junction bases not matched to a gene: 3. One entry per CDR3 protein results from TCRdb running MiXCR on the RT-PCR reads. This sample carries more than 3,000 distinct CDR3 sequences, around 87% of them seen once, and the ten largest clones take 2% to 2.5%. This clonotype occurred once. Its antigen is unidentified. Material: T cells from blood (PBMCs), unsorted or a sorted subset (not recorded which), obtained before or after yellow fever vaccination (not recorded which). The origin of this receptor is a young woman who received the yellow fever vaccine. The chain carries TRBV5-6 and TRBJ2-2, with TRBD1 identical over 7 bases. The CDR3 DNA reads as TGTGCCAGCAGCTTGGCCCCAGGGGGCACCGGGGAGCTGTTTTTT. Its translation: CASSLAPGGTGELFF.